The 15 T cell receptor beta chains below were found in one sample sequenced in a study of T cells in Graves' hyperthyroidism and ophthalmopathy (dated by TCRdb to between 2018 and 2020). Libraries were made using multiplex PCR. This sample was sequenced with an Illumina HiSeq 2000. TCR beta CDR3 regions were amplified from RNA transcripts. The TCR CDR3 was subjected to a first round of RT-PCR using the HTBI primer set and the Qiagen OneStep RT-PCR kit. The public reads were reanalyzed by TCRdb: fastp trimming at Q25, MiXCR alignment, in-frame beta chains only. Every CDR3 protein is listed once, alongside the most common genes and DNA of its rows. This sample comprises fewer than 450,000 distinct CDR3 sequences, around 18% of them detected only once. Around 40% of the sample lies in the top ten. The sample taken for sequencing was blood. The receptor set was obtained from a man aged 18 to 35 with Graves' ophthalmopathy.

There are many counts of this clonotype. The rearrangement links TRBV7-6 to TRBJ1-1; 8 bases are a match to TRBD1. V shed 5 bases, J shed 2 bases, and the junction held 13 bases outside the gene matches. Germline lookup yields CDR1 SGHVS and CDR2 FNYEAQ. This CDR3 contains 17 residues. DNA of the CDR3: TGTGCCAGCAGCCACTCTGGACAGGGCGGCCGAAACACTGAAGCTTTCTTT. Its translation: CASSHSGQGGRNTEAFF.

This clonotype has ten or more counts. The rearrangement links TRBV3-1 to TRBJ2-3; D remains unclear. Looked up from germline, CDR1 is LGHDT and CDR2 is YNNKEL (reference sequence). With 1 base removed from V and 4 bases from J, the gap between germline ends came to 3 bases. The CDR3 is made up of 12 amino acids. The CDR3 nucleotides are TGTGCCAGCAGCCAAGTCCCAGATACGCAGTATTTT. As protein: CASSQVPDTQYF.

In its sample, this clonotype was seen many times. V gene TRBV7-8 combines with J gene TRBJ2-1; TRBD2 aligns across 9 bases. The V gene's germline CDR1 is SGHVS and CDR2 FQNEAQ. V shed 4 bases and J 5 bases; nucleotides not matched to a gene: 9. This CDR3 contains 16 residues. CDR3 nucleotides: TGTGCCAGCAGCTATATCTCAGGGACTAGCAACAATGAGCAGTTCTTC. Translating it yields CASSYISGTSNNEQFF.

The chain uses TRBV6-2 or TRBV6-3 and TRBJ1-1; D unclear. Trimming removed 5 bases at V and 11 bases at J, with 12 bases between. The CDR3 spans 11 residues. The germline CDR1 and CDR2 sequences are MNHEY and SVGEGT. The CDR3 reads CASSNLLQAFF. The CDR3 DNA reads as TGTGCCAGCAGTAACCTCTTACAGGCTTTCTTT.

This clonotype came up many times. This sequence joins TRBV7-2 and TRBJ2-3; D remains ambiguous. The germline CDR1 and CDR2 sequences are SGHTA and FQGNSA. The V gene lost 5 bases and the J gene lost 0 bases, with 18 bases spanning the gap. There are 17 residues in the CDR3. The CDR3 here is CASSRTVWSVSTDTQYF. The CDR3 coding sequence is TGTGCCAGCAGCCGGACCGTTTGGTCCGTCAGCACAGATACGCAGTATTTT.

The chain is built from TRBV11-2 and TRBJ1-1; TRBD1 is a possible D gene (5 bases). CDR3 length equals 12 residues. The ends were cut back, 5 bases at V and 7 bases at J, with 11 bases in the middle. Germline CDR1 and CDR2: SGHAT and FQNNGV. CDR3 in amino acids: CASSPEGIEAFF. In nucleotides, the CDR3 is TGTGCCAGCAGCCCCGAGGGGATTGAAGCTTTCTTT.

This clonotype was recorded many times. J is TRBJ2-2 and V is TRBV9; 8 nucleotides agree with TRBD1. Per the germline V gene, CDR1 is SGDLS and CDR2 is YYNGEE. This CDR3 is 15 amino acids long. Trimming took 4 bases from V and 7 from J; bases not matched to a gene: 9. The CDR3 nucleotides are TGTGCCAGCAGCTCTCAGGACAGGGCGGTCGGGGAGCTGTTTTTT. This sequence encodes CASSSQDRAVGELFF.

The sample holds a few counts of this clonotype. The CDR3 sequence: CATSDLSTGSTDTQYF. The CDR3 nucleotides are TGTGCCACCAGTGATCTTTCGACAGGTTCAACAGATACGCAGTATTTT. The chain uses TRBV24-1 and TRBJ2-3; D might be TRBD1 (6 bases). Germline CDR1 and CDR2: KGHDR and SFDVKD. The V end was cut by 3 bases, the J end by 3 bases, with 15 bases between. This CDR3 is 16 amino acids long.

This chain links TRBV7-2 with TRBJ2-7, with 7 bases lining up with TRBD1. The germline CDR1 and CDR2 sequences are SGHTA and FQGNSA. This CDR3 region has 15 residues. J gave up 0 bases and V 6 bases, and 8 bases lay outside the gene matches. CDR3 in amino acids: CASSRTGVSSYEQYF. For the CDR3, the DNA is TGTGCCAGCAGTCGTACAGGGGTGAGCTCCTACGAGCAGTACTTC.

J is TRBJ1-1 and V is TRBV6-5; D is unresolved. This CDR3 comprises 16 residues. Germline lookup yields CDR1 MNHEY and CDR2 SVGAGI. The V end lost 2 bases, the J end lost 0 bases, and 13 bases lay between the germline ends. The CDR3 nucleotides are TGTGCCAGCAGTTACCCGCCGTCAGGAATGAACACTGAAGCTTTCTTT. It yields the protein CASSYPPSGMNTEAFF.

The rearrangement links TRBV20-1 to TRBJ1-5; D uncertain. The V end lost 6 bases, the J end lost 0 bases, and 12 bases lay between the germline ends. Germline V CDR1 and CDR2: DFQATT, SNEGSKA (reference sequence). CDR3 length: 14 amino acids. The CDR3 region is CSALDDSSNQPQHF. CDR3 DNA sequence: TGCAGTGCCCTAGACGACTCTAGCAATCAGCCCCAGCATTTT.

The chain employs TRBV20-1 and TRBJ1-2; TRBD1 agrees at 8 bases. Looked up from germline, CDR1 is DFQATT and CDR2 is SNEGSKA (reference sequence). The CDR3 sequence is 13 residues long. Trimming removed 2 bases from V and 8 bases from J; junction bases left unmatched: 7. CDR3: CSARKDRAFGYTF. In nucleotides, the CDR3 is TGCAGTGCTAGAAAGGACAGGGCCTTCGGCTACACCTTC.

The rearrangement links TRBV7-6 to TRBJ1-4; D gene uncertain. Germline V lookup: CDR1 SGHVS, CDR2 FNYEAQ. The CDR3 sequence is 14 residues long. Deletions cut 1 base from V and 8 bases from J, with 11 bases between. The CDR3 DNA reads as TGTGCCAGCAGCTTAGAGGCAGGCCGGGAAAAACTGTTTTTT. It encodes CASSLEAGREKLFF.

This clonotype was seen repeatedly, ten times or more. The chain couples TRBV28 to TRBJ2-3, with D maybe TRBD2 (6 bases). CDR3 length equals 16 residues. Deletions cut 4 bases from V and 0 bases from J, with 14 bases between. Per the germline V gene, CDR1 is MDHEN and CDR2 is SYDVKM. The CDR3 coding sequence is TGTGCCAGCAGTTGGGGGGACTTTATCAGCACAGATACGCAGTATTTT. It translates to CASSWGDFISTDTQYF. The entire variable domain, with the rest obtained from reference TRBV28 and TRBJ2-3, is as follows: DVKVTQSSRYLVKRTGEKVFLECVQDMDHENMFWYRQDPGLGLRLIYFSYDVKMKEKGDIPEGYSVSREKKERFSLILESASTNQTSMYLCASSWGDFISTDTQYFGPGTRLTVL.

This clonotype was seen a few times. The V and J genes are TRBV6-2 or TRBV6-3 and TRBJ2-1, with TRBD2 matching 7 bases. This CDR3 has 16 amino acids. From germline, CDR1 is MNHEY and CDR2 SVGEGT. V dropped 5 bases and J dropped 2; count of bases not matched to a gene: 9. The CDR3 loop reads CASSTTSGAPYNEQFF. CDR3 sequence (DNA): TGTGCCAGCAGTACGACCAGCGGGGCCCCCTACAATGAGCAGTTCTTC.